These T cell receptor beta chains were read from a single sample in a study of beta chain features in type 1 diabetes. Sequencing used immunoSEQ multiplex PCR; TCRdb keeps in-frame clones, though not all of them. The sample shows around 250,000 clones, roughly 13% of them seen only once. Sequenced: naive CD4+ T cells from blood. Receptors originate from a man aged 25-40 years with type 1 diabetes. The CDR3 runs from the conserved cysteine through the conserved F or W. A D gene is named only where the DNA matches it firmly. Clone size is given for some rows only: seen once, a few or many times, or a class if the clone is expanded.

v_gene,j_gene,abundance,d_gene,CDR3aa,CDR3nt
TRBV6-5,TRBJ2-3,.,.,CASSRVQGTQYF,TGTGCCAGCAGCCGGGTTCAGGGTACGCAGTATTTT
TRBV27,TRBJ2-5,few,TRBD2,CASTSGGQETQYF,TGTGCCAGCACAAGCGGGGGTCAAGAGACCCAGTACTTC
TRBV6-5,TRBJ2-7,.,.,CACRRAGYEQYF,TGTGCCTGCCGCAGGGCCGGTTACGAGCAGTACTTC
TRBV23-1,TRBJ2-6,few,.,CASSHLRAGANVLTF,TGCGCCAGCAGTCATCTCAGGGCTGGGGCCAACGTCCTGACTTTC
TRBV19,TRBJ2-1,.,TRBD2,CASSIRTSGYNEQFF,TGTGCCAGTAGTATTCGGACTAGCGGTTACAATGAGCAGTTCTTC
TRBV19,TRBJ2-2,few,.,CASSPRTAGTGELFF,TGTGCCAGTAGTCCCCGGACGGCGGGCACCGGGGAGCTGTTTTTT
TRBV18,TRBJ2-2,.,TRBD2,CASSPGTSGNTGELFF,TGTGCCAGCTCACCTGGGACTAGCGGGAACACCGGGGAGCTGTTTTTT
TRBV4-2,TRBJ2-2,few,.,CASSRGLGAETGELFF,TGTGCCAGCAGCCGAGGGTTGGGAGCGGAGACCGGGGAGCTGTTTTTT
TRBV7-9,TRBJ1-4,few,TRBD1,CASSSARGNEKLFF,TGTGCCAGCAGCTCGGCCAGGGGGAATGAAAAACTGTTTTTT
TRBV5-4,TRBJ1-2,.,TRBD1,CASSLGGQGSVNYGYTF,TGTGCCAGCAGCTTGGGTGGACAGGGCTCCGTCAACTATGGCTACACCTTC
TRBV7-9,TRBJ1-1,few,TRBD1,CASSANPTGRTEAFF,TGTGCCAGCAGCGCGAACCCGACAGGGCGTACTGAAGCTTTCTTT
TRBV5-1,TRBJ2-5,few,.,CASSLAGDGLETQYF,TGCGCCAGCAGCTTGGCAGGTGACGGATTAGAGACCCAGTACTTC
TRBV2,TRBJ1-2,few,.,CASSEGQITGYTF,TGTGCCAGCAGTGAAGGGCAGATTACTGGCTACACCTTC
TRBV25-1,TRBJ1-4,few,.,CASSETGLEKLFF,TGTGCCAGCAGTGAAACAGGGTTGGAAAAACTGTTTTTT
TRBV7-9,TRBJ1-1,few,.,CASSFPGTEAFF,TGTGCCAGCAGCTTTCCGGGTACAGAAGCTTTCTTT
TRBV5-1,TRBJ2-1,few,TRBD2,CASSLAGAPGEQFF,TGCGCCAGCAGCCTAGCGGGGGCCCCGGGGGAGCAGTTCTTC
TRBV18,TRBJ2-2,few,.,CASSPGEDTGELFF,TGTGCCAGCTCACCTGGGGAGGACACCGGGGAGCTGTTTTTT
TRBV9,TRBJ2-5,.,TRBD2,CASSVRLAGGDVTKETQYF,TGTGCCAGCAGCGTAAGGCTAGCGGGGGGCGACGTTACGAAAGAGACCCAGTACTTC
TRBV9,TRBJ1-2,.,.,CASSRRPGHYGYTF,TGTGCCAGCAGCCGACGACCAGGGCACTATGGCTACACCTTC
TRBV29-1,TRBJ2-7,few,TRBD2,CSVVAGGPRDEQYF,TGCAGCGTTGTGGCGGGAGGGCCGCGTGACGAGCAGTACTTC
TRBV29-1,TRBJ2-5,few,.,CSVGSGTFGETQYF,TGCAGCGTGGGGTCCGGGACTTTCGGAGAGACCCAGTACTTC
TRBV7-2,TRBJ1-5,.,.,CASSLDENQPQHF,TGTGCCAGCAGCTTAGATGAGAATCAGCCCCAGCATTTT
TRBV6-6,TRBJ2-5,.,TRBD1,CASSYPQGGETQYF,TGTGCCAGCAGTTACCCACAGGGGGGCGAGACCCAGTACTTC
TRBV9,TRBJ2-7,.,TRBD2,CASSLGAGGSYEQYF,TGTGCCAGCAGCTTGGGAGCGGGGGGCAGCTACGAGCAGTACTTC
TRBV2,TRBJ2-7,.,.,CASMVEGGSSYEQYF,TGTGCCAGCATGGTGGAGGGAGGCAGCTCCTACGAGCAGTACTTC
TRBV7-9,TRBJ2-7,.,TRBD1,CASSLAGTGISYEQYF,TGTGCCAGCAGCTTAGCCGGGACAGGAATCTCCTACGAGCAGTACTTC
TRBV5-4,TRBJ2-5,.,TRBD1,CASSQQGARETQYF,TGTGCCAGCAGCCAACAGGGGGCTCGTGAGACCCAGTACTTC
TRBV7-8,TRBJ2-6,.,.,CASSWGRTGANVLTF,TGTGCCAGCAGCTGGGGGAGGACTGGGGCCAACGTCCTGACTTTC
TRBV30,TRBJ1-2,.,.,CAWSTGTGPANYGCTF,TGTGCCTGGAGTACGGGAACAGGGCCCGCTAACTATGGCTGCACCTTC
TRBV9,TRBJ2-5,few,TRBD2,CASSVVGGAGETQYF,TGTGCCAGCAGCGTAGTCGGGGGGGCAGGAGAGACCCAGTACTTC
TRBV12-2,TRBJ2-1,.,.,CASRLGSGGWNEQFF,TGTGCAAGTCGCTTGGGGTCGGGAGGGTGGAATGAGCAGTTCTTC
TRBV19,TRBJ2-7,few,TRBD1,CASTDRDGEQYF,TGTGCCAGTACGGACAGGGACGGCGAGCAGTACTTC
TRBV11-2,TRBJ2-1,.,TRBD2,CASSLDSRTSGSRNEQFF,TGTGCCAGCAGCTTAGACAGCCGGACTAGCGGGAGCCGGAATGAGCAGTTCTTC